Listed below are T cell receptor beta chains from one sample, sequenced in a study of early T cells in non-severe SARS-CoV-2 infection. One entry per CDR3 protein results from TCRdb running MiXCR on the 5' RACE reads. The sample has around 61,000 distinct CDR3 sequences, 10% to 11% seen once. The sample comprised whole blood. The receptors were sampled from an adult who was a healthcare worker with PCR-confirmed SARS-CoV-2 infection or an uninfected control (not recorded which). The CDR3 runs from the conserved cysteine through the conserved F or W. Fields, in order: V gene, CDR3 length, clone size, D gene, J gene, CDR3 DNA, CDR3 protein. A D gene is named only where the DNA matches it firmly. The listing skips clone size in some rows; elsewhere it reads once, few, many or a size class.

v_gene: TRBV12-3/TRBV12-4
len: 13
abundance: NA
d_gene: TRBD1
j_gene: TRBJ2-2
CDR3nt: TGTGCCAGCCGACAGGGGGGGACCGGGGAGCTGTTTTTT
CDR3aa: CASRQGGTGELFF

v_gene: TRBV7-6
len: 18
abundance: NA
d_gene: NA
j_gene: TRBJ1-1
CDR3nt: TGTGCCAGCAGCTTAGGCGTAGCGCAGGGGACGTTGAACACTGAAGCTTTCTTT
CDR3aa: CASSLGVAQGTLNTEAFF

v_gene: TRBV12-3/TRBV12-4
len: 16
abundance: many
d_gene: TRBD2
j_gene: TRBJ2-3
CDR3nt: TGTGCCAGCAGCCGACGGACTAGCGGGGACTCAGATACGCAGTATTTT
CDR3aa: CASSRRTSGDSDTQYF

v_gene: TRBV7-8
len: 15
abundance: many
d_gene: NA
j_gene: TRBJ2-1
CDR3nt: TGTGCCAGCAGCTTAACCGGGACTTCCTACAATGAGCAGTTCTTC
CDR3aa: CASSLTGTSYNEQFF

v_gene: TRBV20-1
len: 17
abundance: few
d_gene: NA
j_gene: TRBJ2-6
CDR3nt: TGCAGTGCTAGAGACCCACGGGCTCAAAGTGGGGCCAACGTCCTGACTTTC
CDR3aa: CSARDPRAQSGANVLTF

v_gene: TRBV6-5
len: 16
abundance: few
d_gene: TRBD1
j_gene: TRBJ2-2
CDR3nt: TGTGCCAGCAGCCCCGGGACAGGGGTCATCAGCGGGGAGCTGTTTTTT
CDR3aa: CASSPGTGVISGELFF

v_gene: TRBV29-1
len: 11
abundance: few
d_gene: TRBD1
j_gene: TRBJ2-5
CDR3nt: TGCAGCTCCATCAGGGGGGAGACCCAGTACTTC
CDR3aa: CSSIRGETQYF

v_gene: TRBV20-1
len: 12
abundance: many
d_gene: NA
j_gene: TRBJ2-7
CDR3nt: TGCAGTGCTAGGGCAGGCGGCGGATACGAGTACTTC
CDR3aa: CSARAGGGYEYF

v_gene: TRBV6-1
len: 14
abundance: NA
d_gene: NA
j_gene: TRBJ1-4
CDR3nt: TGTGCCAGCAGTGAAGGGGTGAAACGTGAAAAACTGTTTTTT
CDR3aa: CASSEGVKREKLFF

v_gene: TRBV11-2
len: 12
abundance: NA
d_gene: NA
j_gene: TRBJ2-7
CDR3nt: TGTGCCAGCAGCTTAGATCTCTCCGAGCAGTACTTC
CDR3aa: CASSLDLSEQYF

v_gene: TRBV7-2
len: 20
abundance: NA
d_gene: TRBD1
j_gene: TRBJ1-3
CDR3nt: TGTGCCAGCAGCTTTGGGGCGGGACAGCTATTCCGAAGTTCTGGAAACACCATATATTTT
CDR3aa: CASSFGAGQLFRSSGNTIYF

v_gene: TRBV6-4
len: 13
abundance: many
d_gene: NA
j_gene: TRBJ2-1
CDR3nt: TGTGCCAGCAGCCGAAGCTCCTACAATGAGCAGTTCTTC
CDR3aa: CASSRSSYNEQFF

v_gene: TRBV7-9
len: 14
abundance: many
d_gene: NA
j_gene: TRBJ1-1
CDR3nt: TGTGCCAGCAGCGCGGGTCCGTTGAAGGCTGAAGCTTTCTTT
CDR3aa: CASSAGPLKAEAFF

v_gene: TRBV12-3/TRBV12-4
len: 14
abundance: few
d_gene: TRBD1
j_gene: TRBJ1-1
CDR3nt: TGTGCCAGCAGTTTTAGACAGGGCGACACTGAAGCTTTCTTT
CDR3aa: CASSFRQGDTEAFF

v_gene: TRBV6-5
len: 15
abundance: many
d_gene: NA
j_gene: TRBJ1-1
CDR3nt: TGTGCCAGCAGTTACTCAGGGCAGCCGAACACTGAAGCTTTCTTT
CDR3aa: CASSYSGQPNTEAFF

v_gene: TRBV5-1
len: 15
abundance: many
d_gene: TRBD1
j_gene: TRBJ2-1
CDR3nt: TGCGCCAGCAGCAGCCCGGGACAGGGGTACAATGAGCAGTTCTTC
CDR3aa: CASSSPGQGYNEQFF

v_gene: TRBV19
len: 14
abundance: few
d_gene: NA
j_gene: TRBJ1-2
CDR3nt: TGTGCCGCGCGGGACGGCCTAGCTAACTATGGCTACACCTTC
CDR3aa: CAARDGLANYGYTF

v_gene: TRBV12-5
len: 16
abundance: few
d_gene: NA
j_gene: TRBJ2-5
CDR3nt: TGTGCTAGTGGTTTGGTGGTCAGTGGGGAGCAAGAGACCCAGTACTTC
CDR3aa: CASGLVVSGEQETQYF

v_gene: TRBV20-1
len: 15
abundance: many
d_gene: TRBD1
j_gene: TRBJ1-1
CDR3nt: TGCAGTGCAATAAGGACAGGCCCCTTTCGCACTGAAGCTTTCTTT
CDR3aa: CSAIRTGPFRTEAFF

v_gene: TRBV20-1
len: 13
abundance: few
d_gene: NA
j_gene: TRBJ2-3
CDR3nt: TGCAGTGCTCAGGGGGGGGGCACAGATACGCAGTATTTT
CDR3aa: CSAQGGGTDTQYF

v_gene: TRBV6-5
len: 14
abundance: NA
d_gene: TRBD1
j_gene: TRBJ2-3
CDR3nt: TGTGCCAGCAGTCCCTGGGACAGCACGAATACGCAGTATTTT
CDR3aa: CASSPWDSTNTQYF

v_gene: TRBV5-6
len: 13
abundance: many
d_gene: NA
j_gene: TRBJ2-1
CDR3nt: TGTGCCAGCAGCCCTACTGGACGGTATGAGCAGTTCTTC
CDR3aa: CASSPTGRYEQFF

v_gene: TRBV28
len: 11
abundance: few
d_gene: NA
j_gene: TRBJ1-3
CDR3nt: TGTGCCAGCAGTTCCCCGCACACCATATATTTT
CDR3aa: CASSSPHTIYF

v_gene: TRBV6-2/TRBV6-3
len: 15
abundance: NA
d_gene: TRBD2
j_gene: TRBJ2-1
CDR3nt: TGTGCCAGCAGTGATCTAGCGGGTTCCTACAATGAGCAGTTCTTC
CDR3aa: CASSDLAGSYNEQFF

v_gene: TRBV7-6
len: 16
abundance: many
d_gene: NA
j_gene: TRBJ2-1
CDR3nt: TGTGCCAGCAGCTCCCGGGCTAGTCGAGCCTACAATGAGCAGTTCTTC
CDR3aa: CASSSRASRAYNEQFF

v_gene: TRBV29-1
len: 12
abundance: many
d_gene: NA
j_gene: TRBJ2-1
CDR3nt: TGCAGCGTAAGGGGGGGGCGGAATGAGCAGTTCTTC
CDR3aa: CSVRGGRNEQFF

v_gene: TRBV3-1
len: 15
abundance: few
d_gene: NA
j_gene: TRBJ1-2
CDR3nt: TGTGCCAGCAGCACTCCCCCGCCGGCGGTGAGCGGCTACACCTTC
CDR3aa: CASSTPPPAVSGYTF

v_gene: TRBV6-1
len: 14
abundance: NA
d_gene: TRBD2
j_gene: TRBJ2-1
CDR3nt: TGTGCCAGCCCAAGCGGGGGGGCCGGAGATGAGCAGTTCTTC
CDR3aa: CASPSGGAGDEQFF

v_gene: TRBV20-1
len: 13
abundance: many
d_gene: NA
j_gene: TRBJ2-3
CDR3nt: TGCAGTGCTAGGAGGGGGGGCACAGATACGCAGTATTTT
CDR3aa: CSARRGGTDTQYF

v_gene: TRBV6-2/TRBV6-3
len: 15
abundance: once
d_gene: NA
j_gene: TRBJ1-1
CDR3nt: TGTGCCAGCAGTCCGGGACGGATCCTGAACACTGAAGCTTTCTTT
CDR3aa: CASSPGRILNTEAFF

v_gene: TRBV29-1
len: 13
abundance: many
d_gene: NA
j_gene: TRBJ2-7
CDR3nt: TGCAGCGTTGCTAGGGGTTGGGCCTACGAGCAGTACTTC
CDR3aa: CSVARGWAYEQYF

v_gene: TRBV29-1
len: 13
abundance: many
d_gene: NA
j_gene: TRBJ2-1
CDR3nt: TGCAGCGTTGTGTCGGGTTTGGGGAATGAGCAGTTCTTC
CDR3aa: CSVVSGLGNEQFF

v_gene: TRBV2
len: 16
abundance: many
d_gene: NA
j_gene: TRBJ1-5
CDR3nt: TGTGCCAGCAGTCAAACCTGGGCCCTTGGGGGTCAGCCCCAGCATTTT
CDR3aa: CASSQTWALGGQPQHF

v_gene: TRBV7-2
len: 12
abundance: NA
d_gene: NA
j_gene: TRBJ2-7
CDR3nt: TGTGCCAGCAGCTTAGACCGTAGGGAGCAGTACTTC
CDR3aa: CASSLDRREQYF

v_gene: TRBV27
len: 14
abundance: few
d_gene: TRBD1
j_gene: TRBJ2-7
CDR3nt: TGTGCCAGCAGTCGGACAGGACGGAGCTACGAGCAGTACTTC
CDR3aa: CASSRTGRSYEQYF

v_gene: TRBV28
len: 15
abundance: NA
d_gene: NA
j_gene: TRBJ1-5
CDR3nt: TGTGCCAGCACCCCCGGGGTAGGGGGGCGACAGCCCCAGCATTTT
CDR3aa: CASTPGVGGRQPQHF

v_gene: TRBV19
len: 14
abundance: NA
d_gene: NA
j_gene: TRBJ2-7
CDR3nt: TGTGCCACTAGGGGACTCCAGGGGTTCGGCGAGCAGTACTTC
CDR3aa: CATRGLQGFGEQYF

v_gene: TRBV9
len: 13
abundance: NA
d_gene: NA
j_gene: TRBJ2-3
CDR3nt: TGTGCCAGCAGCAACCCCGGGGCAGATACGCAGTATTTT
CDR3aa: CASSNPGADTQYF

v_gene: TRBV20-1
len: 12
abundance: many
d_gene: NA
j_gene: TRBJ2-7
CDR3nt: TGCAGTGCTATGTCGGACAGCCACGGGCAGTACTTC
CDR3aa: CSAMSDSHGQYF

v_gene: TRBV28
len: 11
abundance: NA
d_gene: NA
j_gene: TRBJ2-7
CDR3nt: TGTGCCAGCAGTATAAACTACGAGCAGTACTTC
CDR3aa: CASSINYEQYF

v_gene: TRBV2
len: 14
abundance: many
d_gene: NA
j_gene: TRBJ1-4
CDR3nt: TGTGCCAGCAGCCCCGGGACATCAAATGAAAAACTGTTTTTT
CDR3aa: CASSPGTSNEKLFF

v_gene: TRBV5-1
len: 11
abundance: few
d_gene: NA
j_gene: TRBJ1-1
CDR3nt: TGCGCCAGCAGACTTGAGGCAGAAGCTTTCTTT
CDR3aa: CASRLEAEAFF

v_gene: TRBV2
len: 16
abundance: few
d_gene: NA
j_gene: TRBJ1-1
CDR3nt: TGTGTCAGCAGTGAAGTAGTCATGGGTACGGGCACTGAAGCTTTCTTT
CDR3aa: CVSSEVVMGTGTEAFF

v_gene: TRBV9
len: 15
abundance: few
d_gene: NA
j_gene: TRBJ1-2
CDR3nt: TGTGCCAGCAGCGTAGGGGCAGGAGCTAACTATGGCTACACCTTC
CDR3aa: CASSVGAGANYGYTF

v_gene: TRBV7-2
len: 16
abundance: NA
d_gene: TRBD1
j_gene: TRBJ1-1
CDR3nt: TGTGCCAGCAGCCTAAACTCCCCCGGGACAGGAGGGGGGGCTTTCTTT
CDR3aa: CASSLNSPGTGGGAFF

v_gene: TRBV6-5
len: 13
abundance: many
d_gene: NA
j_gene: TRBJ2-1
CDR3nt: TGTGCCACCGGGACGGACTCCTACAATGAGCAGTTCTTC
CDR3aa: CATGTDSYNEQFF

v_gene: TRBV20-1
len: 14
abundance: many
d_gene: TRBD2
j_gene: TRBJ2-4
CDR3nt: TGCAGCTCAAGTCGGGGGGTAGCCAAAAACATTCAGTACTTC
CDR3aa: CSSSRGVAKNIQYF

v_gene: TRBV18
len: 14
abundance: few
d_gene: NA
j_gene: TRBJ2-7
CDR3nt: TGTGCCAGCTCACCAGGACAGAGAGGTTACGAGCAGTACTTC
CDR3aa: CASSPGQRGYEQYF

v_gene: TRBV29-1
len: 13
abundance: many
d_gene: TRBD1
j_gene: TRBJ1-1
CDR3nt: TGCAGCGTTGTAAAGGGGACAGGGGGCAAAGCTTTCTTT
CDR3aa: CSVVKGTGGKAFF

v_gene: TRBV10-3
len: 14
abundance: many
d_gene: TRBD1
j_gene: TRBJ1-6
CDR3nt: TGTGCCATCAATCCGGGACAGGGTTTCTCGACCCTCCACTTT
CDR3aa: CAINPGQGFSTLHF

v_gene: TRBV2
len: 13
abundance: NA
d_gene: NA
j_gene: TRBJ2-3
CDR3nt: TGTGCCAGCAGTGAATGGGGGACAGATACGCAGTATTTT
CDR3aa: CASSEWGTDTQYF

v_gene: TRBV9
len: 17
abundance: few
d_gene: NA
j_gene: TRBJ2-2
CDR3nt: TGTGCCAGCAGCGTAGAGTCGGGCCGCTCCCGCACCGGGGAGCTGTTTTTT
CDR3aa: CASSVESGRSRTGELFF

v_gene: TRBV7-9
len: 13
abundance: few
d_gene: NA
j_gene: TRBJ2-5
CDR3nt: TGTGCCAGCAGTAATAGAGGTGAAGAGACCCAGTACTTC
CDR3aa: CASSNRGEETQYF

v_gene: TRBV27
len: 14
abundance: many
d_gene: NA
j_gene: TRBJ2-3
CDR3nt: TGTGCCAGCAGGGACTATACTAGCACAGATACGCAGTATTTT
CDR3aa: CASRDYTSTDTQYF